The clone carrying this T cell receptor beta chain came up many times. Its antigen is still unknown. Libraries of TCR beta came from iRepertoire HTBI primers plus Arm-PCR of CDR3 regions. One entry per CDR3 protein, called by TCRdb with MiXCR from the multiplex PCR reads. The sample shows about 200,000 distinct CDR3 sequences, approximately 20% of them seen only once. Documented time point: newly diagnosed GD, antithyroid drugs for less than 3 months. From RNA extracted from PBMCs, the TCR library was made. Trimming removed 4 bases from V and 7 bases from J, with 12 bases in between. Germline CDR1 SGHKS, CDR2 YYEKEE (reference sequence). The CDR3 loop spans 13 amino acids. This entry comes from a study of regulatory T cells in long-lasting Graves disease. Study-wide results and caveats: TRBV28, TRBJ1-2 and TRBJ2-5 emerged as the favored segments in persistent disease. TCR diversity in persistent Graves' patients was below that of newly diagnosed ones.

The sequences come from peripheral blood mononuclear cells (PBMCs), collected at new diagnosis, from a patient treated with antithyroid drugs. This TCR came from a female donor with Graves disease. This chain links TRBV5-5 with TRBJ1-5; tentative D call: TRBD1 (6 bases). The CDR3 bases are TGTGCCAGCAGCAATACAGGGCGACAGCCCCAGCATTTT. It specifies CASSNTGRQPQHF.